The clone carrying this TCR beta chain showed up just a few times. The antigen is unknown. This record comes from a study of T cells after yellow fever vaccination. Study-level results: When the response was secondary, it was weaker but reached its peak faster, day 5 versus 15. The appearance of a small share of clonotypes in both CD4 and CD8 compartments was observed.

Production of TCR cDNA was by 5'RACE template switching, which also added a universal primer site and UMIs. A single record per CDR3 protein comes from TCRdb applying MiXCR to the 5' RACE reads. The sample includes around 500,000 distinct CDR3 sequences, about a fifth of them seen just once. The CDR3 has 13 residues. The V and J ends lost 6 bases and 2 bases respectively, with 9 bases between them. Germline CDR1 and CDR2: MRHNA and SNTAGT. Sample: PBMCs, taken less than 25 days after the first yellow fever vaccination. This sequence originates from a man between 18 and 29 years old who received the YFV17D yellow fever vaccine. The chain combines TRBV6-4 with TRBJ2-3; D is ambiguous. In nucleotides, the CDR3 is TGTGCCAGCAGCTATGGAACCACAGATACGCAGTATTTT. It specifies CASSYGTTDTQYF.